Shown below are 21 T cell receptor beta chains from a single sample sequenced in a study of shared clonotypes between healthy human individuals. TCRdb's copy holds only in-frame clones and misses some; the assay was immunoSEQ multiplex PCR. Among some 1 million clones listed, roughly 80% were seen once. Sequencing was done on a sample of memory CD4+ T cells sorted from blood. Subset noted: CD45RA-negative fraction. The receptor set was obtained from a man aged 18 to 29 in good health.

The chain uses TRBV11-2 and TRBJ2-3; 13 nucleotides agree with TRBD2. This CDR3 comprises 16 residues. V shed 5 bases, J shed 4 bases, and the junction held 6 bases outside the gene matches. Germline V CDR1 and CDR2: SGHAT, FQNNGV. The DNA of the CDR3 is TGTGCCAGCAGCCTCCCACTAGCGGGGGGGCCAGATACGCAGTATTTT. Its protein is CASSLPLAGGPDTQYF.

V usage is TRBV21-1 and J usage is TRBJ1-4; the table's D gene call, TRBD1, was not cross checked with the DNA. TRBV21-1 is a pseudogene locus. This CDR3 spans 15 amino acids. CDR3 bases: TGTGCCAGCAGCCTACAGGGGGCCTGGAATGAAAAACTGTTTTTT. Its translation is CASSLQGAWNEKLFF.

This chain joins TRBV18 and TRBJ2-5, with TRBD1 matching 8 bases. Germline V gene data show CDR1 as KGHSH and CDR2 as LQKENI. V was pared by 3 bases and J by 1 base, with 13 bases of the junction left unmatched. The CDR3 has 18 residues. The CDR3 DNA reads as TGTGCCAGCTCACCCGTCGTCGGGACAGGCAACATCCAAGAGACCCAGTACTTC. Its protein is CASSPVVGTGNIQETQYF.

The rearrangement links TRBV28 to TRBJ1-2; 7 bases are a match to TRBD1. Germline V gene data show CDR1 as MDHEN and CDR2 as SYDVKM. The V segment lost 5 bases and the J segment 4 bases; nucleotides outside the gene matches: 16. The CDR3 is made up of 17 amino acids. The DNA of the CDR3 is TGTGCCAGCAGTAACAGGGGACGGTCCCCATTTGCCTATGGCTACACCTTC. Its translation is CASSNRGRSPFAYGYTF.

CDR3: CASSTGHRNTEAFF. The CDR3 DNA follows: TGTGCCAGCAGTACGGGACACAGGAACACTGAAGCTTTCTTT. The chain joins TRBV5-6 to TRBJ1-1; D perhaps matches TRBD1 (6 bases). The V gene's germline CDR1 is SGHDT and CDR2 YYEEEE. Trimming cost V 5 bases and J 1 base, with 12 bases left between them. The CDR3 loop spans 14 amino acids. Filled out from reference TRBV5-6 and TRBJ1-1, the complete variable domain reads DAGVTQSPTHLIKTRGQQVTLRCSPKSGHDTVSWYQQALGQGPQFIFQYYEEEERQRGNFPDRFSGHQFPNYSSELNVNALLLGDSALYLCASSTGHRNTEAFFGQGTRLTVV.

The chain combines TRBV5-1 with TRBJ2-3; TRBD2 matches 10 bases. Germline V gene lookup returns CDR1 SGHRS and CDR2 YFSETQ. V shed 5 bases and J 0 bases; nucleotides not matched to a gene: 3. The CDR3 runs to 15 residues. In DNA form, the CDR3 reads TGCGCCAGCAGGGAGGGACTAGCGAGCACAGATACGCAGTATTTT. Residues: CASREGLASTDTQYF. The whole variable domain, filled in from reference TRBV5-1 and TRBJ2-3, reads KAGVTQTPRYLIKTRGQQVTLSCSPISGHRSVSWYQQTPGQGLQFLFEYFSETQRNKGNFPGRFSGRQFSNSRSEMNVSTLELGDSALYLCASREGLASTDTQYFGPGTRLTVL.

CDR3 in DNA: TGTGCCAGCAGCGCAATGGGCCAAATCGGGGAGCTGTTTTTT. Protein: CASSAMGQIGELFF. The chain carries TRBV9 and TRBJ2-2; the D is unclear. Looked up from germline, CDR1 is SGDLS and CDR2 is YYNGEE. Between the trimmed V and J ends, which lost 3 bases and 7 bases, there was a span of 13 bases. There are 14 residues in the CDR3.

This clone was counted ten times or more. The genes are TRBV7-9 and TRBJ1-3, with no clear D. Trimming removed 3 bases from V and 4 bases from J, with 10 bases in between. In germline, CDR1 is SEHNR, CDR2 FQNEAQ (reference sequence). The CDR3 is 14 residues long. The CDR3, as DNA: TGTGCCAGCAGCTTCAGCGGGATGGGAAACACCATATATTTT. It codes for CASSFSGMGNTIYF. The complete variable domain, with remaining parts taken from reference TRBV7-9 and TRBJ1-3, reads DTGVSQNPRHKITKRGQNVTFRCDPISEHNRLYWYRQTLGQGPEFLTYFQNEAQLEKSRLLSDRFSAERPKGSFSTLEIQRTEQGDSAMYLCASSFSGMGNTIYFGEGSWLTVV.

The CDR3 DNA follows: TGTGCCTGTAAGGGACAGGTAAACACTGAAGCTTTCTTT. It codes for CACKGQVNTEAFF. The gene calls are TRBV30 and TRBJ1-1, with 8 bases aligning to TRBD1. V was pared by 6 bases and J by 2 bases, with 5 bases of the junction left unmatched. Germline CDR1 GTSNPN, CDR2 SVGIG (reference sequence). The CDR3 consists of 13 residues.

CDR3 sequence reads: CASSLAESPGNTIYF. CDR3 DNA sequence: TGCGCCAGCAGCTTGGCGGAGAGCCCTGGAAACACCATATATTTT. The rearrangement joins TRBV5-1 to TRBJ1-3; D uncertain. Germline lookup yields CDR1 SGHRS and CDR2 YFSETQ. V was clipped by 0 bases and J by 2 bases, with 9 bases between them. The CDR3 runs to 15 residues.

This clone appeared a single time. V and J are TRBV18 and TRBJ2-7; D is unclear. Trimming shortened V by 1 base and J by 3 bases, and 10 bases separated the two germline ends. Germline V gives CDR1 KGHSH, CDR2 LQKENI. This CDR3 comprises 14 residues. This chain's CDR3 is CASSPQGSGYEQYF. The CDR3 DNA reads TGTGCCAGCTCACCACAGGGCTCGGGCTACGAGCAGTACTTC.

This clone has only a few counts. The rearrangement links TRBV10-3 to TRBJ2-1; 8 bases agree with TRBD2. The junction had 4 bases not matched to a gene; V was cut back by 4 bases and J by 2 bases. The V gene's germline CDR1 is ENHRY and CDR2 SYGVKD. There are 15 residues in the CDR3. The CDR3 coding sequence is TGTGCCATCAGTGCTGGCGGGAGGACCTACAATGAGCAGTTCTTC. Its translation: CAISAGGRTYNEQFF.

This chain connects TRBV7-9 to TRBJ2-1; 8 bases map to TRBD2. V shed 4 bases, J shed 2 bases, and the junction held 13 bases outside the gene matches. This CDR3 has 18 amino acids. Per germline, CDR1 SEHNR and CDR2 FQNEAQ (reference sequence). The DNA for the CDR3 is TGTGCCAGCAGCTCCGCGGGAGCGGGGGTACGCGCCTACAATGAGCAGTTCTTC. Its protein product is CASSSAGAGVRAYNEQFF.

This chain uses TRBV19 with TRBJ1-1, with 7 bases that match TRBD1. This CDR3 comprises 12 residues. J lost 6 bases, V lost 11 bases, and 9 bases had no gene match. Germline V gene sequence: CDR1 LNHDA, CDR2 SQIVND (reference sequence). DNA for the CDR3: TGTGCCCCTAAAGGGGGCGAGGCTGAAGCTTTCTTT. This encodes CAPKGGEAEAFF.

This clone was counted only a few times. V gene TRBV6-5 combines with J gene TRBJ1-5; D is uncertain. The germline CDR1 and CDR2 sequences are MNHEY and SVGAGI. Between the trimmed V and J ends, which lost 5 bases and 1 base, there was a span of 9 bases. The CDR3 length is 14 residues. In DNA form, the CDR3 reads TGTGCCAGCAGTAATGGCCAAAGCAATCAGCCCCAGCATTTT. It specifies CASSNGQSNQPQHF.

The CDR3, as DNA: TGCGCCAGCAGCCAAGGGACAGGGCGAGACACTGAAGCTTTCTTT. Residues: CASSQGTGRDTEAFF. The chain joins TRBV4-3 to TRBJ1-1, with 8 bases lining up with TRBD1. J was trimmed by 3 bases and V by 1 base; bases with no gene match: 4. This CDR3 has 15 amino acids. Germline CDR1 reads LGHNA; CDR2 reads YSLEER.

The table lists this clone with many counts. The chain couples TRBV5-1 to TRBJ2-1; 8 nucleotides line up with TRBD1. Germline CDR1 SGHRS, CDR2 YFSETQ. The ends lost 4 bases at V and 6 bases at J; junction bases unmatched: 3. The CDR3 is made up of 13 amino acids. In DNA form, the CDR3 reads TGCGCCAGCAGCAAAACAGGGGGCAATGAGCAGTTCTTC. Translating gives CASSKTGGNEQFF.

The chain uses TRBV27 and TRBJ2-3, with TRBD1 as a possible D gene (6 bases). Per germline, CDR1 MNHEY and CDR2 SMNVEV (reference sequence). The V and J ends lost 7 bases and 0 bases respectively, with 11 bases between them. The CDR3 contains 14 residues. Here the CDR3 reads CASTWTASTDTQYF. For the CDR3, the DNA is TGTGCCAGCACCTGGACAGCCAGCACAGATACGCAGTATTTT.

The chain couples TRBV18 to TRBJ2-5; TRBD2 aligns across 7 bases. The CDR3 has 13 residues. Germline V CDR1 and CDR2: KGHSH, LQKENI. Trimming cost V 3 bases and J 5 bases; bases outside gene matches: 3. The CDR3 here is CASSPTRGETQYF. CDR3 DNA sequence: TGTGCCAGCTCACCCACGCGGGGGGAGACCCAGTACTTC.

This clone has a single count. The chain is built from TRBV6-5 and TRBJ2-3; 9 bases are a match to TRBD1. This CDR3 region has 15 residues. V was pared by 6 bases and J by 1 base, with 5 bases of the junction left unmatched. From germline, CDR1 is MNHEY and CDR2 SVGAGI. The CDR3 DNA is TGTGCCAGCAGACAGACAGGGGGAGGCACAGATACGCAGTATTTT. Translating gives CASRQTGGGTDTQYF.

This sequence joins TRBV29-1 and TRBJ2-2, with D possibly TRBD2 on 6 matching bases. Germline CDR1 reads SQVTM; CDR2 reads ANQGSEA. The CDR3 is made up of 13 amino acids. V lost 5 bases and J lost 6, with 13 bases in between. The CDR3 loop is CSVSREDPGELFF. In DNA form, the CDR3 reads TGCAGCGTTAGCAGGGAGGATCCCGGGGAGCTGTTTTTT.